The entry that follows covers one TCR beta chain sequence. The antigen is undetermined. Germline-derived CDR1 and CDR2 are MNHEY and SVGAGI. The V gene lost 6 bases and the J gene lost 7 bases, with 19 bases spanning the gap. CDR3 length equals 14 residues. Assay: immunoSEQ multiplex PCR; the TCRdb copy retains only in-frame clones and omits some. The sample has more than 85,000 clones; 90% to 95% are singletons. This sample stems from a study of siplizumab effects on memory and regulatory T cells. Whole-study findings and limits: Naive or memory phenotype was unassignable for roughly 75-96% of proliferating CD4+ or CD8+ clones. There was no confirmation of the suppressive function of proliferating Tregs from siplizumab cultures. Naive T cells looked more diverse than memory cells, and they looked like major contributors to the alloresponse.

Sequenced material: CD4+ T cells sorted from blood. The chain couples TRBV6-5 to TRBJ2-7; D call uncertain. The sequence was obtained from a human donor in good health. CDR3 amino acids: CASSLGPLVREQYF. CDR3 coding DNA: TGTGCCAGCAGCCTAGGACCTTTAGTGAGAGAGCAGTACTTC.